This is a list of T cell receptor beta chains from one sample in a study of blood T cell repertoires in COVID-19. TCRdb keeps only in-frame clones here, not all; method: immunoSEQ multiplex PCR. This sample has about 14,000 clones; around 77% occur once, and the top ten carry 14%. Material for sequencing was peripheral blood. Receptors were obtained from a human donor in a cohort sampled during active COVID-19. CDR3s include the opening cysteine and the closing phenylalanine or tryptophan. The order of the fields is J gene, CDR3 length, V gene, CDR3 protein.

TRBJ1-3 18 TRBV5-6 CASSLAIQSQFSGNTIYF
TRBJ2-7 15 TRBV2 CASSEVRTSGNEQYF
TRBJ1-2 16 TRBV5-5 CASSKAGTGINYGYTF
TRBJ2-5 14 TRBV7-2 CASSSGQRQETQYF
TRBJ1-2 16 TRBV6-1 CASSEGGDGSMDGYTF
TRBJ2-5 15 TRBV2 CASSEGGGAAETQYF
TRBJ2-7 16 TRBV5-1 CASSLGGAQGTYEQYF
TRBJ1-5 14 TRBV19 CASSPGTGSQPQHF
TRBJ2-1 17 TRBV27 CASSLWAGGPKTNEQFF
TRBJ2-1 11 TRBV2 CASTLGSEQFF
TRBJ2-5 15 TRBV4-2 CASSQDSGGVETQYF
TRBJ1-5 16 TRBV19 CASSIPRMGGTQPQHF
TRBJ2-7 15 TRBV19 CASSISGTDNYEQYF
TRBJ1-6 16 TRBV28 CASSLHRGREGSPLHF
TRBJ1-5 16 TRBV2 CASSVENQGLNQPQHF
TRBJ2-3 15 TRBV5-5 CASSQGQGGTDTQYF
TRBJ2-3 16 TRBV19 CATAGASGRLADTQYF